The clone carrying this T cell receptor beta chain was picked up a small number of times. Antigen unknown. This record comes from a study of vaccination and CD4 T cells after COVID-19. Regarding the study as a whole: A median of 86.3% of reactive clones, in convalescent patients, became evident only post-vaccination.

Cultured CD4+ T cells had their DNA profiled by the Oncomine TCR Beta short-read assay. TCRdb re-called the PCR reads with MiXCR, one entry per CDR3 protein. Of fewer than 7,500 distinct CDR3 sequences listed, 70% to 85% were seen once; the top ten hold approximately 40%. Treatment: approximately 10-day PBMC culture with coronavirus spike peptide pools or control peptides (ViraFEST assay). During the years 2011-2018, before the COVID-19 pandemic, the unexposed donor's CD4+ T cells were collected. Expansion of antigen-specific T cells with peptide pools by ViraFEST preceded sequencing of TCRs. V lost 2 bases and J lost 4; bases outside the gene matches: 4. CDR3 length: 14 residues. CDR1 MNHEY and CDR2 SMNVEV come from the germline V gene (reference sequence).

The sample was CD4+ T cells from blood, cultured in vitro. This receptor was taken from a human donor in good health. The chain uses TRBV27 and TRBJ1-2; TRBD1 aligns across 7 bases. The CDR3 DNA reads as TGTGCCAGCAGTTTAAAAGGGGGCGGCTATGGCTACACCTTC. Protein product: CASSLKGGGYGYTF.